This TCR beta chain was observed in a study of T cell responses to AZD1222 COVID-19 vaccine. Study observations and caveats: There were mostly white British donors and more females than males, and clonal diversity was possibly underestimated. Epitopes outside B.1.351 and B.1.1.7 mutated regions reportedly drew nearly half of spike TCRs. Sampled repertoires all dated from after the peak T cell response.

TCRdb's table, derived via immunoSEQ multiplex PCR, lists solely in-frame clones and lacks some. This sample carries 250,000 to 300,000 clones, about 94% of them seen once, and the ten largest clones take less than 0.6%. CDR3 length: 16 amino acids. V was clipped by 0 bases and J by 3 bases, with 13 bases between them. Germline loops: CDR1 SGHKS, CDR2 YYEKEE (reference sequence). Investigators merged groups given second doses at roughly 4 or roughly 12 weeks. Turning to this clone: Its antigen is unidentified.

Sequencing used peripheral blood, obtained 28 days after the second AZD1222 dose. The source of this sequence is an adult who received the AZD1222 COVID-19 vaccine. J is TRBJ2-1 and V is TRBV5-5; weak D call: TRBD1 (5 bases). In nucleotides, the CDR3 is TGTGCCAGCAGCTTGGAGGGGTACCGAAACTACAATGAGCAGTTCTTC. Residues: CASSLEGYRNYNEQFF.